The source of this T cell receptor (beta chain) is a study of cytomegalovirus exposure and HLA in healthy donors. Study outcomes and limitations: Overall, roughly 150 TCR beta chains were annotated as cytomegalovirus-associated. Analysis performed later showed TCR beta chains linked to HLA being more clonally expanded than equally common others. Analysis performed later found 15,000 or so TCR beta sequences associated with HLA alleles at 0.05 false discovery rate.

With 60 Vbeta and 13 Jbeta primers, the PCR was carried out. Clones were sequenced by immunoSEQ multiplex PCR, and TCRdb holds only the in-frame ones, with some missing. This repertoire includes approximately 120,000 clones. The V and J ends lost 0 bases and 4 bases respectively, with 8 bases between them. CDR3 length: 14 residues. In germline, CDR1 is SGHTA, CDR2 FQGTGA. On this clone itself: The antigen remains unidentified.

Sequenced: PBMCs. The chain is built from TRBV7-3 and TRBJ2-3, with D uncertain. This TCR came from a man aged 25-45 years in good health and CMV-seronegative. The CDR3, as DNA: TGTGCCAGCAGCTTAACCCTCCCCCCAGATACGCAGTATTTT. It specifies CASSLTLPPDTQYF.